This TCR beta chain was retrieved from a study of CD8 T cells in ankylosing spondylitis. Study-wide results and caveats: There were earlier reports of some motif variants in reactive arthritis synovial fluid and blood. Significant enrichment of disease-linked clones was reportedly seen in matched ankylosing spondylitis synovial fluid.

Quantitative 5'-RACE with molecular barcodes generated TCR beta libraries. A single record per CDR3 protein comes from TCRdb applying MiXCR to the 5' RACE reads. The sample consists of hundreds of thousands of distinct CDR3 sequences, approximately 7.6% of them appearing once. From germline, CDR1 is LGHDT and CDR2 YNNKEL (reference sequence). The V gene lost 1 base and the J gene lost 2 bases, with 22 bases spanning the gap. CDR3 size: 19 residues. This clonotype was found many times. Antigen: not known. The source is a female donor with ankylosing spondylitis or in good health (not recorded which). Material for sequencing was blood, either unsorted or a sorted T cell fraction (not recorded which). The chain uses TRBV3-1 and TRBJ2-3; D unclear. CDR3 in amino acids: CASSQVGWHPRTDTDTQYF. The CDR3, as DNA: TGTGCCAGCAGCCAAGTTGGGTGGCACCCCCGGACCGACACAGATACGCAGTATTTT.